Each of the 9 T cell receptor beta chains below was sequenced from the same sample in a study of multiple sclerosis patients with progressive multifocal leukoencephalopathy. The sample's time point: around six months of natalizumab therapy. This table comes from immunoSEQ multiplex PCR, and its TCRdb copy is limited to in-frame clones, with some not included. The sample holds about 30,000 clones, just under 90% seen once. The starting material was PBMCs, obtained from a patient treated with natalizumab. The receptor set was obtained from a human donor with multiple sclerosis.

This sequence joins TRBV27 and TRBJ1-5; D is uncertain. CDR3 length: 13 amino acids. Trimming cost V 4 bases and J 4 bases, with 8 bases left between them. CDR1 is MNHEY, CDR2 SMNVEV, per germline (reference sequence). The CDR3 spells CASSYGGNQPQHF. The CDR3 DNA reads TGTGCCAGCAGTTACGGTGGTAATCAGCCCCAGCATTTT.

V usage is TRBV2 and J usage is TRBJ1-1, with D possibly being TRBD1 (6 bases). V lost 4 bases to trimming and J lost 4 bases, with 10 bases between them. The length of the CDR3 is 13 residues. Germline CDR1 is SNHLY and CDR2 is FYNNEI. The CDR3 loop reads CASSAWGPTEAFF. In nucleotides, the CDR3 is TGTGCCAGCAGTGCCTGGGGGCCCACTGAAGCTTTCTTT.

The table lists this clone with a count of one. The chain recombines TRBV7-2 with TRBJ2-7; tentative D call: TRBD2 (6 bases). V lost 4 bases, J lost 2 bases, and 12 bases lay in between. This CDR3 comprises 14 residues. CDR1 and CDR2 from the germline V gene are SGHTA and FQGNSA. The CDR3: CASSSPTSPYEQYF. CDR3 sequence (DNA): TGTGCCAGCAGCTCTCCGACTAGTCCCTACGAGCAGTACTTC. Variable domain in full (rest from reference TRBV7-2 and TRBJ2-7): GAGVSQSPSNKVTEKGKDVELRCDPISGHTALYWYRQSLGQGLEFLIYFQGNSAPDKSGLPSDRFSAERTGGSVSTLTIQRTQQEDSAVYLCASSSPTSPYEQYFGPGTRLTVT.

This clone has a single count. The V and J genes are TRBV20-1 and TRBJ1-1; D gene unclear. Looked up from germline, CDR1 is DFQATT and CDR2 is SNEGSKA (reference sequence). V lost 6 bases to trimming and J lost 3 bases, with 8 bases between them. This CDR3 comprises 11 residues. The CDR3, as DNA: TGCAGTGCCGCTCCCTACACTGAAGCTTTCTTT. Protein product: CSAAPYTEAFF.

The gene calls are TRBV9 and TRBJ2-3; perhaps TRBD2 as D (5 bases). Germline values: CDR1 SGDLS, CDR2 YYNGEE. Trimming stripped 0 bases from V and 3 bases from J, with 11 bases between. The CDR3 runs 15 residues. The CDR3 is CASSVELSGTDTQYF. The CDR3 bases are TGTGCCAGCAGCGTAGAGCTCAGCGGAACAGATACGCAGTATTTT. The full variable domain, with the rest looked up from reference TRBV9 and TRBJ2-3, is DSGVTQTPKHLITATGQRVTLRCSPRSGDLSVYWYQQSLDQGLQFLIQYYNGEERAKGNILERFSAQQFPDLHSELNLSSLELGDSALYFCASSVELSGTDTQYFGPGTRLTVL.

The rearrangement links TRBV6-1 to TRBJ1-1; possibly TRBD1 for D (5 bases). The germline V and J ends were trimmed by 1 base and 4 bases, with 19 bases remaining between them. The germline V gene encodes CDR1 MNHNS and CDR2 SASEGT. The CDR3 spans 17 residues. The CDR3 nucleotides are TGTGCCAGCAGTGAAGTGGGGCTTAGGTTGATGGCCACTGAAGCTTTCTTT. This gives the protein CASSEVGLRLMATEAFF.

This rearrangement joins TRBV4-3 to TRBJ1-1, with D perhaps matching TRBD1 (6 bases). Germline V gene sequence: CDR1 LGHNA, CDR2 YSLEER. Trimming shortened V by 0 bases and J by 4 bases, and 15 bases separated the two germline ends. This CDR3 is 16 amino acids long. The DNA for the CDR3 is TGCGCCAGCAGCCAAGATATCGCCGGGGGGCGCACTGAAGCTTTCTTT. Amino acids: CASSQDIAGGRTEAFF.

The V call is TRBV7-9, the J call TRBJ1-1; 8 bases map to TRBD1. The CDR3 loop spans 15 amino acids. Germline CDR1 reads SEHNR; CDR2 reads FQNEAQ (reference sequence). With 3 bases clipped from V and 1 base from J, the junction kept 4 bases outside the gene matches. Here the CDR3 DNA reads TGTGCCAGCAGCTTCCTCACAGGGGGGAACACTGAAGCTTTCTTT. Translated, it gives CASSFLTGGNTEAFF.

The chain joins TRBV11-3 to TRBJ2-2; D uncertain. The V and J ends lost 3 bases and 1 base respectively, with 9 bases between them. The CDR3 has 15 amino acids. From germline, CDR1 is SGHNT and CDR2 YENEEA. The CDR3 sequence: CASSFLPGNTGELFF. As DNA, the CDR3 is TGTGCCAGCAGCTTCCTCCCAGGGAACACCGGGGAGCTGTTTTTT.